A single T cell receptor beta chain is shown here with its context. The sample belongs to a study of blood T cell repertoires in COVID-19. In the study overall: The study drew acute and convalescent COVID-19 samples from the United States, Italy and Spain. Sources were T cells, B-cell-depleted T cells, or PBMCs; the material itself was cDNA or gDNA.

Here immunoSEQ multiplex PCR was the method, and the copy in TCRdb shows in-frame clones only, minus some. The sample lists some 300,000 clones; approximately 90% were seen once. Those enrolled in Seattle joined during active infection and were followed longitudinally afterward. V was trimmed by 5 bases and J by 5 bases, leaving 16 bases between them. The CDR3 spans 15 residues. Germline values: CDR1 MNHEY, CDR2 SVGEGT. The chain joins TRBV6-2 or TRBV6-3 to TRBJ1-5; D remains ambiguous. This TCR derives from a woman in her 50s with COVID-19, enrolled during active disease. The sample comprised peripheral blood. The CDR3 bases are TGTGCCAGCAGTCGCTTGACACGACCCGATCAGCCCCAGCATTTT. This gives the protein CASSRLTRPDQPQHF.